The rows below give T cell receptor beta chains drawn from one sample of a study of blood T cell repertoires in COVID-19. Assay used: immunoSEQ multiplex PCR; TCRdb lists only in-frame clones, some missing. The sample lists more than 120,000 clones, 80% to 90% occurring once. The sample comprised peripheral blood. Every receptor here comes from a human donor with acute or convalescent COVID-19. The donor label of this sample is uncertain. The CDR3 runs from the conserved cysteine through the conserved F or W. Each record gives: clone size, D gene, V gene, J gene, CDR3 length, CDR3 DNA, CDR3 protein. The D gene is left open where the match is weak. The listing skips clone size in some rows; elsewhere it reads once, few, many or a size class.

-	-	TRBV18	TRBJ2-3	15	TGTGCCAGCTCACCAGAGTCAGGGGTGGCAGATACGCAGTATTTT	CASSPESGVADTQYF
-	-	TRBV5-6	TRBJ1-3	17	TGTGCCAGCAGCTTGGCGCCAGGGACTTTCTCTGGAAACACCATATATTTT	CASSLAPGTFSGNTIYF
few	TRBD2	TRBV28	TRBJ2-5	18	TGTGCCAGCAGAGGGACTAGCGGGGGGGCCGGGGTTCAAGAGACCCAGTACTTC	CASRGTSGGAGVQETQYF
-	TRBD2	TRBV7-2	TRBJ2-4	15	TGTGCCAGCAGCTTCCTTAGCGGGAAGGGAAACATTCAGTACTTC	CASSFLSGKGNIQYF
-	-	TRBV7-9	TRBJ1-6	14	TGTGCCAGCAGCTGGGAGGGACTTAATTCACCCCTCCACTTT	CASSWEGLNSPLHF
-	TRBD1	TRBV7-3	TRBJ2-3	15	TGTGCCAGCAGCCAAACAGGGGGCAGGGGAGATACGCAGTATTTT	CASSQTGGRGDTQYF
-	TRBD2	TRBV10-3	TRBJ2-1	18	TGTGCCATAGGGACTAGCGGGAGCCCAGGCCGCTCCTACAATGAGCAGTTCTTC	CAIGTSGSPGRSYNEQFF
-	-	TRBV3-1/TRBV3-2	TRBJ1-5	13	TGTGCCAGCAGCCAAAGCAGGGATCAGCCCCAGCATTTT	CASSQSRDQPQHF
once	-	TRBV30	TRBJ2-1	12	TGTGCCTGGAGCCCGACCGCGGAGGAGCAGTTCTTC	CAWSPTAEEQFF
-	TRBD1	TRBV7-2	TRBJ1-2	14	TGTGCCAGTAGGAGACAGGGGGCGCTTCTCGGCTACACCTTC	CASRRQGALLGYTF
-	-	TRBV4-3	TRBJ1-6	17	TGCGCCAGCAGCCAATTTGCGGGTAGCTCCTATAATTCACCCCTCCACTTT	CASSQFAGSSYNSPLHF
once	-	TRBV2	TRBJ1-4	12	TGTGCCAGCAGAGGTCTACAGGAAAAACTGTTTTTT	CASRGLQEKLFF
-	TRBD2	TRBV4-1	TRBJ2-1	15	TGCGCCAGCAGCCAAGCTAGCGGAACCTACAATGAGCAGTTCTTC	CASSQASGTYNEQFF
few	-	TRBV18	TRBJ1-2	17	TGTGCCAGCTCACCACTAGGAGGGCACGGAGCTAACTATGGCTACACCTTC	CASSPLGGHGANYGYTF
-	-	TRBV18	TRBJ1-1	15	TGTGCCAGCTCACCAGTCGGAGAAAAGAACACTGAAGCTTTCTTT	CASSPVGEKNTEAFF
few	-	TRBV6-2/TRBV6-3	TRBJ1-3	17	TGTGCCAGCAGTCCCCCCGTTGGCAACCCCTCTGGAAACACCATATATTTT	CASSPPVGNPSGNTIYF
once	TRBD1	TRBV7-8	TRBJ1-6	16	TGTGCCAGCAGCGGGGGACAGGCCCATTATAATTCACCCCTCCACTTT	CASSGGQAHYNSPLHF
once	-	TRBV6-5	TRBJ2-5	15	TGTGCCAGCAGTTACTACTCAAGGGGCCGGGAGACCCAGTACTTC	CASSYYSRGRETQYF